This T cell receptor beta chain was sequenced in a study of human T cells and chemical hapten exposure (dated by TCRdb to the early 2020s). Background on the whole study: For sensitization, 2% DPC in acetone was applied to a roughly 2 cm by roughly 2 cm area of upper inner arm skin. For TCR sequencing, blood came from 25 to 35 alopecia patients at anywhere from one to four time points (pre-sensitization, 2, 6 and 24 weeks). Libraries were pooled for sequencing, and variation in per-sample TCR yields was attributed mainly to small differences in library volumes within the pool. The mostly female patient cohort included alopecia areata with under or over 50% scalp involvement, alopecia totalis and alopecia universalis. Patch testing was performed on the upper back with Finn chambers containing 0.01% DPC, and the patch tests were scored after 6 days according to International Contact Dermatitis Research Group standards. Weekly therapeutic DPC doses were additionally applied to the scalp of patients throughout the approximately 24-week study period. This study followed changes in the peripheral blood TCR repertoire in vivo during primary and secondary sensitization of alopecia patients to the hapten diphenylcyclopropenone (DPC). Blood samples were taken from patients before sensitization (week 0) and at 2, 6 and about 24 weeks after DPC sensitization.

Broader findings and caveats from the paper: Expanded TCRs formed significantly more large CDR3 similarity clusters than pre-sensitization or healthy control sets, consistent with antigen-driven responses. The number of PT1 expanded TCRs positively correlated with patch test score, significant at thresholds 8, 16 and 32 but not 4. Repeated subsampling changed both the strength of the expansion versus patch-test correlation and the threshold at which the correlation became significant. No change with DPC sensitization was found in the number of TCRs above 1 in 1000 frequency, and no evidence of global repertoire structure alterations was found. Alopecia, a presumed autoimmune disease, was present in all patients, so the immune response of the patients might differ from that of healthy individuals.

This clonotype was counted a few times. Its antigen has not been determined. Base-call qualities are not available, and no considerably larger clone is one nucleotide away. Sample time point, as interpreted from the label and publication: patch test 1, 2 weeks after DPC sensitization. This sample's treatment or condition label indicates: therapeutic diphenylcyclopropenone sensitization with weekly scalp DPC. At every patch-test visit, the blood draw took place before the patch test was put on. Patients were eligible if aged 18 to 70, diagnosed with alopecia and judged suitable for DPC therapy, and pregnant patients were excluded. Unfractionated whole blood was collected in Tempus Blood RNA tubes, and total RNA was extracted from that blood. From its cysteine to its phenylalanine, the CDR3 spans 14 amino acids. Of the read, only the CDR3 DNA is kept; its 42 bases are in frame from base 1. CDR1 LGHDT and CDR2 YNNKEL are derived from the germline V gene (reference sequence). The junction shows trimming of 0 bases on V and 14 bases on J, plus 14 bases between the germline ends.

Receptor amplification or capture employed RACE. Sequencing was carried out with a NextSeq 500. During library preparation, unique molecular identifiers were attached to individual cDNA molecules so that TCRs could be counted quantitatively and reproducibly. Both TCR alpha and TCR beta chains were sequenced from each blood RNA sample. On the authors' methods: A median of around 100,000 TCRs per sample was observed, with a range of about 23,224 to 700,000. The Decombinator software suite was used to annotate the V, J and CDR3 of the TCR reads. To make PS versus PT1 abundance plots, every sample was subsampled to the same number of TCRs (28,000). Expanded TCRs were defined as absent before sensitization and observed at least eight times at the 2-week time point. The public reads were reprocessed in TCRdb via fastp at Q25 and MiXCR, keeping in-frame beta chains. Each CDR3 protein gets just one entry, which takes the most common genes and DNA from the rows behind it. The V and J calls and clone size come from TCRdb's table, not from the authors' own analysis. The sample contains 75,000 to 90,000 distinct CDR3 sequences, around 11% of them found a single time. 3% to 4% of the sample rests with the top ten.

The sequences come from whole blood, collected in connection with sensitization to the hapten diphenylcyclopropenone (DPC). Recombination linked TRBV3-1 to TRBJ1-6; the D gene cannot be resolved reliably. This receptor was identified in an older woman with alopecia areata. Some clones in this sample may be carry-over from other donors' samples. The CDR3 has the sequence CASSQEGSLRTLHF. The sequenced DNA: TGTGCCAGCAGCCAAGAAGGGTCATTAAGAACCCTCCACTTT.